This T cell receptor (beta chain) was identified in a study of T cell clonality in common variable immunodeficiency. Points from the study as a whole: T cell subpopulation sequencing would be needed to explain CVID clonality. Fewer deletions and N-nucleotide insertions were reportedly seen in common variable immunodeficiency TCR beta sequences.

The protocol was immunoSEQ multiplex PCR, while the TCRdb copy is restricted to in-frame clones and leaves out a portion. This repertoire holds tens of thousands of clones, and none appear only once. Patients and controls were mostly of Caucasian heritage. Donors gave about 5 to 9 ml heparinized peripheral whole blood. This clone was recorded at least ten times. The antigen remains unidentified. This TCR derives from a person between 18 and 75 years old in good health. The sequenced material came from peripheral blood mononuclear cells.

The CDR3 DNA, read in part, is TGTGCCGAGGAGCGTAGAGGAACTAAAGGC. Protein: CAEERRGTKG. The full CDR3 protein reads CAEERRGTKGYTF. This chain joins TRBV30 and TRBJ1-2; D unclear. The DNA ends 3 residues before the CDR3 does, and the rest of the CDR3 is filled in from the germline J gene. CDR3 length: 13 residues. Per the germline V gene, CDR1 is GTSNPN and CDR2 is SVGIG (reference sequence).